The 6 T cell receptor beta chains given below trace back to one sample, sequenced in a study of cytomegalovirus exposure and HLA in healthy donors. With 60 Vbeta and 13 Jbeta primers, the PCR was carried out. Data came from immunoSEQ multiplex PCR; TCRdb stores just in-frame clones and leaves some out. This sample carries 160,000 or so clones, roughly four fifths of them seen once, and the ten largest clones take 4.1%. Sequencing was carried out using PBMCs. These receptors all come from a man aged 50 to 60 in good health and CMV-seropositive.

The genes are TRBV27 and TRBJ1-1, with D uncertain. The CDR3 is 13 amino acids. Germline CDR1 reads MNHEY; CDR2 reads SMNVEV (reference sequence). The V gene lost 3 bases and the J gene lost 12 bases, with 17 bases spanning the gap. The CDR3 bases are TGTGCCAGCAGTTTTGGGCAAATCAATGAGCCTTTCTTT. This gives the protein CASSFGQINEPFF.

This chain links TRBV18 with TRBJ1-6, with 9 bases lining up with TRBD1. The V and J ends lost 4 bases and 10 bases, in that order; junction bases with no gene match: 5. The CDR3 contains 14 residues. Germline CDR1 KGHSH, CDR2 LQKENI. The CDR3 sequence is CASSLRDRESPLHF. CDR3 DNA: TGTGCCAGCTCACTCCGGGACAGGGAATCACCCCTCCACTTT.

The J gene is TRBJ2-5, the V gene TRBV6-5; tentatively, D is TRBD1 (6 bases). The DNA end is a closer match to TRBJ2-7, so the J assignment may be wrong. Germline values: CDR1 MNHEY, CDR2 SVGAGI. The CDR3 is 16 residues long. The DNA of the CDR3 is TGTGCCAGCAGTTACTCCGCACAGGGATCCAACTACGAGCAGTACTTC. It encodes CASSYSAQGSNYEQYF.

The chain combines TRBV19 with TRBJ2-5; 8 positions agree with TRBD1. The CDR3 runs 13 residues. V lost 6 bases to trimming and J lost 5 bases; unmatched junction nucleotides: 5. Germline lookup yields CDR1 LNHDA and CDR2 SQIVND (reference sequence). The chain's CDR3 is CASSQGAWETQYF. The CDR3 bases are TGTGCCAGTAGCCAGGGGGCATGGGAGACCCAGTACTTC.

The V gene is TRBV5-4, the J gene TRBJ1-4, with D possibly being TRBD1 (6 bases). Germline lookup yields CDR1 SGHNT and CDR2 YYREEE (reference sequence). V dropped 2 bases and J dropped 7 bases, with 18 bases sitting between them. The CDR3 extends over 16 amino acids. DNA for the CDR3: TGTGCCAGCAGCTTAGATGGACGGGACATGGGTGAAAAACTGTTTTTT. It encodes CASSLDGRDMGEKLFF. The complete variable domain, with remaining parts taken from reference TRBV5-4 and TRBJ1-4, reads ETGVTQSPTHLIKTRGQQVTLRCSSQSGHNTVSWYQQALGQGPQFIFQYYREEENGRGNFPPRFSGLQFPNYSSELNVNALELDDSALYLCASSLDGRDMGEKLFFGSGTQLSVL.

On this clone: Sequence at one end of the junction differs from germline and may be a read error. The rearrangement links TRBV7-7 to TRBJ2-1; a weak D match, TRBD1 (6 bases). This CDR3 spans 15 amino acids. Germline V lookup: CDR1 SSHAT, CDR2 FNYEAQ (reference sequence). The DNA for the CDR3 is TGTGCTAGCAGCTTAGGGACACTACCCGGGAATGAGCAGTTCTTC. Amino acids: CASSLGTLPGNEQFF.